The 2 T cell receptor beta chains presented below share a single source sample, sequenced in a study of blood T cell repertoires in COVID-19. TCRdb keeps only in-frame clones here, not all; method: immunoSEQ multiplex PCR. The sample lists about 160,000 clones; 85% to 95% were seen once. Sequences were obtained from peripheral blood. These receptors all come from a woman aged 60-75 years with COVID-19, enrolled during active disease.

The chain uses TRBV5-1 and TRBJ1-6; 7 bases line up with TRBD1. Per the germline V gene, CDR1 is SGHRS and CDR2 is YFSETQ. The ends lost 4 bases at V and 8 bases at J; junction bases unmatched: 9. This CDR3 comprises 15 residues. The CDR3 nucleotides are TGCGCCAGCAGCGTATGGACCGGACAGGATTCACCCCTCCACTTT. This gives the protein CASSVWTGQDSPLHF.

This clone has just one count. The gene calls are TRBV18 and TRBJ1-1; 7 bases align to TRBD1. CDR1 is KGHSH and CDR2 is LQKENI in the germline V gene. This CDR3 spans 16 amino acids. After removal of 1 base from V and 0 bases from J, the junction contained 5 bases not matched to a gene. In nucleotides, the CDR3 is TGTGCCAGCTCACCACGGACAGGTTCCTTGAACACTGAAGCTTTCTTT. This sequence encodes CASSPRTGSLNTEAFF.